The entry below gives a single T cell receptor (beta chain) sequence along with its context. Treatment here: some 20 received Ad26.COV2.S at low or high dose, single or two shots; five or six received placebo; per-sample allocation not given. Specimens were obtained on day 63 following the first vaccine or placebo injection. The sample comes from a study of Ad26.COV2.S vaccination and SARS-CoV-2 variants. The germline V and J ends were trimmed by 7 bases and 4 bases, with 8 bases remaining between them. The CDR3 covers 12 residues. Clones were sequenced by immunoSEQ multiplex PCR, and TCRdb holds only the in-frame ones, with some missing. This table has about 350,000 clones, around 88% appearing once.

V and J are TRBV12-3 or TRBV12-4 and TRBJ1-3; no definite D call. The sequencing here drew on peripheral blood, taken in a trial of Ad26.COV2.S vaccine versus placebo. The clonotype comes from a person aged 18-60 years who received the Ad26.COV2.S COVID-19 vaccine or a placebo. This CDR3 reads CASMGRGNTIYF. The CDR3 DNA is TGTGCCAGCATGGGGAGAGGAAACACCATATATTTT.